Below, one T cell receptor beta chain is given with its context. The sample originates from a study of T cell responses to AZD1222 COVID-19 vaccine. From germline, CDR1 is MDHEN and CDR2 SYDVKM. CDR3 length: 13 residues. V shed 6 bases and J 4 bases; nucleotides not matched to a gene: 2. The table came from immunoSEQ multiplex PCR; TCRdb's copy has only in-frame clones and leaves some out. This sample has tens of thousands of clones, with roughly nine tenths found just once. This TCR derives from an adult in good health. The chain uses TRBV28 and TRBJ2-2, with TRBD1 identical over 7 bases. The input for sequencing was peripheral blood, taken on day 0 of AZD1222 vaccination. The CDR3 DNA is TGTGCCAGCAGCCGACAGGGCACCGGGGAGCTGTTTTTT. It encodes CASSRQGTGELFF.